This paragraph covers one T cell receptor (beta chain) sequence. With the read ending 3 residues before the CDR3 end, the germline J gene is used to fill in that end. TCRdb keeps only in-frame clones here, not all; method: immunoSEQ multiplex PCR. In all, the sample yields 45,000 to 55,000 clones. The entry originates in a study of T cells in women clearing cervical HPV infection. There are 13 residues in the CDR3. The V end lost 8 bases, the J end lost 8 bases, and 15 bases lay between the germline ends. Per germline, CDR1 LNHDA and CDR2 SQIVND (reference sequence). The sequenced sample consisted of blood buffy coat. The chain is built from TRBV19 and TRBJ1-4; D is uncertain. This clonotype was sampled from a woman between 18 and 70 years old with a cervical HPV16 infection that either progressed to CIN3+ or cleared (not recorded which). The CDR3 loop is CASRTRGIEKLFF. Incomplete CDR3 DNA: TGTGCCAGTCGGACTCGAGGGATCGAAAAA.